This T cell receptor (beta chain) came from a study of T cells in tuberculosis. Whole-study results and caveats: Active tuberculosis TCR-alpha repertoires lay closer to GMM-specific TCRs than IGRA-negative controls, suggesting clonal expansion. Shorter CDR3-alpha in active tuberculosis partly drove smaller distances. Using the GMM-specific repertoire gave nearly 90% accuracy versus about 70% with motifs.

The V gene end was trimmed by 0 bases and the J gene end by 6 bases; junction bases not matched to a gene: 4. The CDR3 runs 14 residues. Looked up from germline, CDR1 is SGHDT and CDR2 is YYEEEE. Of note for this clone: No antigen is known for it.

The table came from immunoSEQ multiplex PCR; TCRdb's copy has only in-frame clones and leaves some out. The data hold fewer than 40,000 clones, with approximately 90% observed a single time. Time point of the sample: new active TB diagnosis, blood taken before or within 7 days of starting treatment. The V and J genes are TRBV5-6 and TRBJ2-7; 9 nucleotides align to TRBD2. This TCR came from an adult with tuberculosis. The sample was PBMCs, taken at tuberculosis diagnosis. In nucleotides, the CDR3 is TGTGCCAGCAGCTTGGCTCCTAGCGGGGCCGAGCAGTACGTC. This encodes CASSLAPSGAEQYV.